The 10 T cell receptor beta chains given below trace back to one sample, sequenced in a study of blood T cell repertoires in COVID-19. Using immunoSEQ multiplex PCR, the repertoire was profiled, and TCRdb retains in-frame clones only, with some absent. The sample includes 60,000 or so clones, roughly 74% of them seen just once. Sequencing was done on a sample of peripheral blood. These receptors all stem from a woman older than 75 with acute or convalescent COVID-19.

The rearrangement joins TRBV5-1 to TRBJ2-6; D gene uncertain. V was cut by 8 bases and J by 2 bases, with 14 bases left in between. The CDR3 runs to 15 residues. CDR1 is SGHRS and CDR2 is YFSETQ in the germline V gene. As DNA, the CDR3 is TGCGCCAGTGGAAGGCGGCCAGCTGGGGCCAACGTCCTGACTTTC. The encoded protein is CASGRRPAGANVLTF.

The CDR3 nucleotides are TGTGCCAGCAGCGCCGGGTCCTCCGGGGCAGATACGCAGTATTTT. It specifies CASSAGSSGADTQYF. This chain links TRBV7-3 with TRBJ2-3; D may be TRBD2 (5 bases). V was cut by 5 bases and J by 4 bases, with 16 bases left in between. This CDR3 region has 15 residues. Per the germline V gene, CDR1 is SGHTA and CDR2 is FQGTGA.

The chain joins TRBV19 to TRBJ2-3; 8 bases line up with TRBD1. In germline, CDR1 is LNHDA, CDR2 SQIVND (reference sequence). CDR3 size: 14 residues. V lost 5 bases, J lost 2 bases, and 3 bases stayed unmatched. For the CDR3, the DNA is TGTGCCAGTAGTCCGGGACAGGCCACAGATACGCAGTATTTT. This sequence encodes CASSPGQATDTQYF.

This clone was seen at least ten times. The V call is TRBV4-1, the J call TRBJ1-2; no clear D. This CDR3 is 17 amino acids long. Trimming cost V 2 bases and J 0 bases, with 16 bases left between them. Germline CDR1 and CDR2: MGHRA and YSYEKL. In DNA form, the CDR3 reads TGCGCCAGCAGCCAATATTTACAGAGAGGGACTAACTATGGCTACACCTTC. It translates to CASSQYLQRGTNYGYTF.

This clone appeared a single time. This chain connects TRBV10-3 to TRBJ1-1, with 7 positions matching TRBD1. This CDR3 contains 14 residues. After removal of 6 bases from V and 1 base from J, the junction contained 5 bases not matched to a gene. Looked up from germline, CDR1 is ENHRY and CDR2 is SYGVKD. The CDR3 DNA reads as TGTGCCATCAGAAAACAGGGGCCGAACACTGAAGCTTTCTTT. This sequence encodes CAIRKQGPNTEAFF.

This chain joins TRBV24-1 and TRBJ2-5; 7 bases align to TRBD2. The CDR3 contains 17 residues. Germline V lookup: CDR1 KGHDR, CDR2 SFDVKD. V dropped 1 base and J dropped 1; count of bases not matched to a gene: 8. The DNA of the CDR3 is TGTGCCACCAGTGATTTCTGGCGGGAGCGGGGCCAAGAGACCCAGTACTTC. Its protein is CATSDFWRERGQETQYF.

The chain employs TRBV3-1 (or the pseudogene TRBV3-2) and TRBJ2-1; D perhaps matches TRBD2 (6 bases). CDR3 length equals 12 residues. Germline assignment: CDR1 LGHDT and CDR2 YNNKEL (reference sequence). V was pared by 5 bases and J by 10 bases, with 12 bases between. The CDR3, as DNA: TGTGCCAGCAGCTTGACTAGAGTAGAGCAGTTCTTC. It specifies CASSLTRVEQFF.

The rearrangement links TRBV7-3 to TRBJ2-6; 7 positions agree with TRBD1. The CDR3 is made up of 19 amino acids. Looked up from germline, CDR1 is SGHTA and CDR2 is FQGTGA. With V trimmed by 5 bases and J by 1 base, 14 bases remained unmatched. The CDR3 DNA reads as TGTGCCAGCAGCCCACCGGACAGGCGGAGAGGGTCTGGGGCCAACGTCCTGACTTTC. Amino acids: CASSPPDRRRGSGANVLTF.

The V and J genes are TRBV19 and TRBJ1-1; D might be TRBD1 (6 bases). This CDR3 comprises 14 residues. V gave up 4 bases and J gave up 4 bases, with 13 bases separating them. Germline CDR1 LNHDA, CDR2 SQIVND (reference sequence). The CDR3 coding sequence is TGTGCCAGTAGTAAGCGACAGGACTCCACTGAAGCTTTCTTT. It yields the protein CASSKRQDSTEAFF.

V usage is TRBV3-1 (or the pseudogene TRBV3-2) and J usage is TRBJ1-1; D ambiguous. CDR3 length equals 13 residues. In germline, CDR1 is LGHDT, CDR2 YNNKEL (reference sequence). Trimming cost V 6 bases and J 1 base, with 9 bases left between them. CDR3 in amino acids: CASSSGWNTEAFF. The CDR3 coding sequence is TGTGCCAGCAGTTCGGGGTGGAACACTGAAGCTTTCTTT.